One sample yielded the 25 T cell receptor beta chains listed below, sequenced in a study of molecular identifiers for immune sequencing clone quantification. TCRdb itself ran the PCR reads through MiXCR, one entry per CDR3 protein. Of 300,000 to 400,000 distinct CDR3 sequences in the sample, roughly a fifth were seen once. What was sequenced was naive CD8+ T cells from blood, with Jurkat cell RNA spiked in. Described subset: FACS-sorted CD8+CD4-CCR7+CD45RA+ naive T cells. Source of these receptors: a human donor in good health. Some libraries in this study had Jurkat cell RNA spiked in.

Points on this clonotype: This may be a read error, as it is one base from a much larger clone. The V and J genes are TRBV13 and TRBJ2-1; 9 bases line up with TRBD2. This CDR3 is 13 amino acids long. CDR1 is PRHDT and CDR2 is FYEKMQ in the germline V gene (reference sequence). This CDR3 is CVSSLGLANEQFF. In DNA form, the CDR3 reads TGTGTCAGCAGCCTGGGACTAGCCAATGAGCAGTTCTTC.

Many counts were recorded for this clonotype. The chain has TRBV7-6 and TRBJ1-1, with D possibly matching TRBD1 (5 bases). The CDR3 spans 15 residues. Germline lookup yields CDR1 SGHVS and CDR2 FNYEAQ. V was trimmed by 1 base and J by 7 bases, leaving 16 bases between them. This CDR3 reads CASSLEPGREFEAFF. CDR3 in DNA: TGTGCCAGCAGCTTAGAGCCGGGACGGGAGTTTGAAGCTTTCTTT.

This clonotype was observed once. With a much larger clone just one base away, this may be a read error. The J gene is TRBJ2-2, the V gene TRBV7-6, with TRBD2 identical over 12 bases. The length of the CDR3 is 16 residues. V was pared by 5 bases and J by 7 bases, with 8 bases of the junction left unmatched. Germline CDR1 is SGHVS and CDR2 is FNYEAQ. CDR3 protein: CASSVLAGGIGGELFF. CDR3 bases: TGTGCCAGCAGCGTACTAGCGGGAGGAATAGGCGGGGAGCTGTTTTTT.

The chain links TRBV10-3 to TRBJ2-5; TRBD1 agrees at 7 bases. The V gene end was trimmed by 3 bases and the J gene end by 0 bases; junction bases not matched to a gene: 7. Germline V gene lookup returns CDR1 ENHRY and CDR2 SYGVKD. The CDR3 covers 16 residues. The CDR3 spells CAISDPGRGYQETQYF. Here the CDR3 DNA reads TGTGCCATCAGTGACCCTGGCAGGGGGTACCAAGAGACCCAGTACTTC.

In this sample, this clonotype turned up many times. V usage is TRBV20-1 and J usage is TRBJ2-5, with TRBD2 matching over 9 bases. Trimming at V came to 6 bases and at J to 2 bases, leaving 16 bases not matched to a gene. The CDR3 has 17 residues. Germline CDR1 reads DFQATT; CDR2 reads SNEGSKA (reference sequence). Written as DNA, the CDR3 is TGCAGTGCCCGCCCGTGGGGTAGCGGGAGTGAACAAGAGACCCAGTACTTC. Its translation: CSARPWGSGSEQETQYF.

As to this clonotype: The junction differs from germline at one of its ends, possibly a read error. The gene calls are TRBV4-3 and TRBJ1-2; D remains ambiguous. The germline V gene encodes CDR1 LGHNA and CDR2 YSLEER. The CDR3 runs to 16 residues. The CDR3 protein is CASRQDFSSSLYGYTF. The CDR3 DNA reads as TGCGCCAGCAGGCAAGATTTCTCTTCCAGCCTCTATGGCTACACCTTC.

There are many counts of this clonotype. V gene TRBV20-1 combines with J gene TRBJ2-4; D uncertain. V was cut by 3 bases and J by 7 bases, with 13 bases left in between. Germline V gene sequence: CDR1 DFQATT, CDR2 SNEGSKA (reference sequence). The CDR3 consists of 13 residues. Here the CDR3 reads CSARTPDRNIQYF. The CDR3 DNA reads TGCAGTGCTAGGACCCCAGATCGGAACATTCAGTACTTC.

The V gene is TRBV14, the J gene TRBJ2-7; maybe TRBD1 (6 bases). Deletions cut 1 base from V and 6 bases from J, with 13 bases between. Germline CDR1 and CDR2: SGHDN and FVKESK. This CDR3 contains 14 residues. The CDR3 is CASSQVGGITEQYF. The CDR3 nucleotides read TGTGCCAGCAGCCAAGTAGGGGGTATTACCGAGCAGTACTTC.

The V gene is TRBV7-9, the J gene TRBJ2-2; D perhaps matches TRBD2 (5 bases). CDR3 length: 15 amino acids. V lost 1 base and J 6 bases, leaving 12 bases between the germline ends. Germline CDR1 is SEHNR and CDR2 is FQNEAQ (reference sequence). The CDR3 DNA reads TGTGCCAGCAGCTTAGAGAGAGGGTACGCCGGGGAGCTGTTTTTT. Its translation: CASSLERGYAGELFF.

In this sample, this clonotype turned up many times. This chain links TRBV5-8 with TRBJ2-1; D is unclear. Germline V gene data show CDR1 as SGHTS and CDR2 as YDEGEE. Trimming removed 4 bases from V and 10 bases from J, with 15 bases in between. CDR3 length: 13 residues. CDR3 protein: CASSLGPGSEQFF. CDR3 bases: TGTGCCAGCAGCCTTGGGCCCGGCTCGGAGCAGTTCTTC.

The table lists this clonotype with many counts. V and J are TRBV29-1 and TRBJ2-3, with TRBD2 identical over 15 bases. V trimming: 0 bases; J trimming: 4 bases; junction bases outside the gene matches: 2. CDR3 size: 16 residues. The V gene's germline CDR1 is SQVTM and CDR2 ANQGSEA. In nucleotides, the CDR3 is TGCAGCGTTGAAGAGGGGACTAGCGGGAGGTCAGATACGCAGTATTTT. Protein sequence: CSVEEGTSGRSDTQYF.

Turning to this clonotype: Since a much larger clone is just one base distant, this may be a read error. The chain links TRBV9 to TRBJ1-3; the D is unclear. This CDR3 region has 15 residues. Germline assignment: CDR1 SGDLS and CDR2 YYNGEE. CDR3 sequence reads: CASSDRVSSGNTMYF. In DNA, the CDR3 is TGTGCCAGCAGCGACCGGGTCAGCTCTGGAAACACCATGTATTTT.

This clonotype was seen at least ten times. The rearrangement links TRBV5-6 to TRBJ2-1; D gene ambiguous. Germline CDR1 reads SGHDT; CDR2 reads YYEEEE. The length of the CDR3 is 11 residues. Trimming left V 3 bases short and J 3 bases short, with 1 base between. The CDR3, as DNA: TGTGCCAGCAGCTACTACAATGAGCAGTTCTTC. Protein product: CASSYYNEQFF.

A remark on this clonotype: A single base separates this from a much larger clone, so it may be a read error. The CDR3 ends on some other residue instead of the conserved phenylalanine or tryptophan, so this is likely a read error. This chain uses TRBV12-3 or TRBV12-4 with TRBJ1-1, with a tentative D call TRBD1 (6 bases). The CDR3 totals 14 residues. V gave up 3 bases and J gave up 4 bases, with 12 bases separating them. The chain's CDR3 is CASSFQGLATEAFL. CDR3 bases: TGTGCCAGCAGTTTTCAGGGGCTTGCCACTGAAGCTTTCTTG.

As concerns this clonotype: This may arise from a read error, as a much more abundant clone is one base away. This chain uses TRBV28 with TRBJ2-7; D gene ambiguous. V was trimmed by 7 bases and J by 4 bases, leaving 14 bases between them. Germline CDR1 MDHEN, CDR2 SYDVKM. The CDR3 length is 13 residues. CDR3 in DNA: TGTGCCAGCAAAGACACGATCTTGTACGAGCAGTACTTC. Translated, it gives CASKDTILYEQYF.

This clonotype appeared many times. The gene calls are TRBV6-2 or TRBV6-3 and TRBJ1-5, with D maybe TRBD1 (5 bases). Between the trimmed V and J ends, which lost 7 bases and 7 bases, there was a span of 14 bases. The CDR3 runs 13 residues. Looked up from germline, CDR1 is MNHEY and CDR2 is SVGEGT. CDR3 bases: TGTGCCAGCACGGCAGGGTTAGGGCAGCCCCAGCATTTT. It is translated as CASTAGLGQPQHF.

The gene calls are TRBV5-1 and TRBJ1-1; the D is unclear. CDR1 and CDR2 (germline): SGHRS, YFSETQ. V was trimmed by 1 base and J by 1 base, leaving 8 bases between them. CDR3 length: 14 amino acids. The CDR3 sequence is CASSLTRKNTEAFF. The CDR3 region has the DNA TGCGCCAGCAGCTTGACACGGAAGAACACTGAAGCTTTCTTT.

To note about this clonotype: This may arise from a read error, as a much more abundant clone is one base away. The rearrangement joins TRBV19 to TRBJ1-1; D is unresolved. The CDR3 is 15 amino acids. V was clipped by 5 bases and J by 4 bases, with 17 bases between them. The germline V gene encodes CDR1 LNHDA and CDR2 SQIVND (reference sequence). The CDR3 nucleotides read TGTGCCAGTAGTTTACAGAATCTCTTGAGCACTGAAGCTTTCTTT. It is translated as CASSLQNLLSTEAFF.

This clonotype was counted many times. The chain couples TRBV12-3 or TRBV12-4 to TRBJ1-1; maybe TRBD1 (5 bases). The CDR3 contains 13 residues. The V gene lost 6 bases and the J gene lost 8 bases, with 16 bases spanning the gap. This chain's CDR3 is CASRSGQLFEAFF. For the CDR3, the DNA is TGTGCCAGCAGGTCAGGGCAACTCTTCGAAGCTTTCTTT.

This clonotype was recorded a few times. In this CDR3 the conserved last residue, phenylalanine or tryptophan, is missing, so a read error is likely. This rearrangement joins TRBV27 to TRBJ2-3; 10 bases fit TRBD2. After removal of 6 bases from V and 4 bases from J, the junction contained 10 bases not matched to a gene. The CDR3 runs to 16 residues. Germline V gene data show CDR1 as MNHEY and CDR2 as SMNVEV (reference sequence). Here the CDR3 reads CASSKLLAGASDTQYS. CDR3 bases: TGTGCCAGCAGCAAACTCCTAGCGGGAGCTTCAGATACGCAGTATTCT.

The sample holds many counts of this clonotype. The chain recombines TRBV11-2 with TRBJ2-7, with 10 bases matching TRBD2. The V segment lost 5 bases and the J segment 4 bases; nucleotides outside the gene matches: 5. CDR3 length: 14 residues. The germline V gene has CDR1 SGHAT and CDR2 FQNNGV. CDR3 sequence reads: CASSASGSGYEQYF. CDR3 bases: TGTGCCAGCAGCGCTAGCGGGAGCGGTTACGAGCAGTACTTC.

This clonotype has a count of ten or more. The chain is built from TRBV20-1 and TRBJ1-3, with D uncertain. The germline gives CDR1 DFQATT, CDR2 SNEGSKA (reference sequence). The V end was cut by 3 bases, the J end by 3 bases, with 12 bases between. This CDR3 region has 14 residues. The CDR3 here is CSASRSLGGNTIYF. The CDR3 bases are TGCAGTGCTAGTCGCAGTTTAGGTGGAAACACCATATATTTT.

The V call is TRBV6-1, the J call TRBJ2-3; D uncertain. This CDR3 region has 17 residues. The V end was cut by 1 base, the J end by 4 bases, with 18 bases between. In germline, CDR1 is MNHNS, CDR2 SASEGT. CDR3 sequence reads: CASSEVSARSFADTQYF. DNA of the CDR3: TGTGCCAGCAGTGAAGTCTCGGCTAGGAGTTTCGCAGATACGCAGTATTTT.

There are many counts of this clonotype. The chain combines TRBV7-8 with TRBJ2-5; TRBD1 matches 8 bases. Trimming cost V 2 bases and J 5 bases; bases outside gene matches: 10. Germline loops: CDR1 SGHVS, CDR2 FQNEAQ. The CDR3 spans 16 residues. This CDR3 is CASSLPTGEDSETQYF. The CDR3 DNA is TGTGCCAGCAGCTTACCGACAGGGGAGGATTCGGAGACCCAGTACTTC. The full variable domain, in which reference TRBV7-8 and TRBJ2-5 provide the parts outside the CDR3, is GAGVSQSPRYKVAKRGQDVALRCDPISGHVSLFWYQQALGQGPEFLTYFQNEAQLDKSGLPSDRFFAERPEGSVSTLKIQRTQQEDSAVYLCASSLPTGEDSETQYFGPGTRLLVL.

The chain employs TRBV30 and TRBJ2-2; D is undetermined. The V and J ends lost 2 bases and 5 bases respectively, with 9 bases between them. From germline, CDR1 is GTSNPN and CDR2 SVGIG (reference sequence). The CDR3 runs 13 residues. The CDR3 DNA sequence: TGTGCCTGGAGTTTATCCGGGACCGGGGAGCTGTTTTTT. This translates into CAWSLSGTGELFF.